The T cell receptor (beta chain) under discussion was sequenced for a study of CD8 T cells in ankylosing spondylitis. General study results and limits: Matched synovial fluid from ankylosing spondylitis patients was reported to be enriched for disease-linked clones.

TCRdb redid the calling of the 5' RACE reads with MiXCR, one entry per CDR3 protein. The sample records 300,000 to 400,000 distinct CDR3 sequences, around a tenth being singletons. This clonotype was recorded at least ten times. Its target is not known. The receptor comes from a female donor with ankylosing spondylitis or in good health (not recorded which). The sequenced material came from blood, either unsorted or a sorted T cell fraction (not recorded which).

The CDR3 loop reads CSAETGLEGGELFF. The CDR3 nucleotides read TGCAGTGCTGAGACGGGACTAGAGGGCGGGGAGCTGTTTTTT. The chain employs TRBV20-1 and TRBJ2-2; 8 bases match TRBD2. The junction had 9 bases not matched to a gene; V was cut back by 5 bases and J by 7 bases. This CDR3 region has 14 residues. Germline V lookup: CDR1 DFQATT, CDR2 SNEGSKA (reference sequence).